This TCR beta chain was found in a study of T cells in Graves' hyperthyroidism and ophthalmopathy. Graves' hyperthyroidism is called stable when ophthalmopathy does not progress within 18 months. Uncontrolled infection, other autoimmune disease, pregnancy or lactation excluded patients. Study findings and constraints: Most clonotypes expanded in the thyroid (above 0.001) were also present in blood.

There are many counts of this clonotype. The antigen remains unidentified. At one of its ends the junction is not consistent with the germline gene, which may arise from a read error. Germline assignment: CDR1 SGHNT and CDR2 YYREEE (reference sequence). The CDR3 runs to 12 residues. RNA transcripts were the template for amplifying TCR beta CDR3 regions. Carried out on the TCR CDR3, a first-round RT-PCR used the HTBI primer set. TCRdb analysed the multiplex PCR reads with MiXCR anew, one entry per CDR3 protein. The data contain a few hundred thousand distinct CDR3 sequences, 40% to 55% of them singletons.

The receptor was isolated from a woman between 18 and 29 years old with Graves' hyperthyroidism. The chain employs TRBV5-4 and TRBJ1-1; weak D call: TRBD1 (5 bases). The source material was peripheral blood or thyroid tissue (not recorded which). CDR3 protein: CASEGRNAEAFF. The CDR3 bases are TGTGCCAGCGAGGGGAGGAACGCTGAAGCTTTCTTT.